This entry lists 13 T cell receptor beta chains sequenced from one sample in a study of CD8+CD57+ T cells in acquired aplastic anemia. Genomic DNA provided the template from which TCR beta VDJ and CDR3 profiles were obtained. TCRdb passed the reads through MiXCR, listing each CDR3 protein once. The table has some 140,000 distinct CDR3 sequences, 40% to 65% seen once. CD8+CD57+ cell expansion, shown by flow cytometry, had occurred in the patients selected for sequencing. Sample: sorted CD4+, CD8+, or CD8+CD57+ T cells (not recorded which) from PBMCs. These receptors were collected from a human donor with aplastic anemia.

The CDR3 bases are TGCAGCGGACGGACAGGGCCACAAGAGACCCAGTACTTC. Translating gives CSGRTGPQETQYF. This chain uses TRBV29-1 with TRBJ2-5, with 8 bases aligning to TRBD1. Germline CDR1 SQVTM, CDR2 ANQGSEA. V shed 7 bases and J 2 bases; nucleotides not matched to a gene: 6. CDR3 length: 13 amino acids. Drawing the rest from reference TRBV29-1 and TRBJ2-5, the complete variable domain is SAVISQKPSRDICQRGTSLTIQCQVDSQVTMMFWYRQQPGQSLTLIATANQGSEATYESGFVIDKFPISRPNLTFSTLTVSNMSPEDSSIYLCSGRTGPQETQYFGPGTRLLVL.

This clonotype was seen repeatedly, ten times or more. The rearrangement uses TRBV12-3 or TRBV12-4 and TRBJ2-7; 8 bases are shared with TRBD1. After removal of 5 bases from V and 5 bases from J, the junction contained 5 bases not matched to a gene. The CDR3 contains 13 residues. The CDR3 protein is CASSPGQVNEQYF. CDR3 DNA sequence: TGTGCCAGCAGTCCGGGACAGGTAAACGAGCAGTACTTC.

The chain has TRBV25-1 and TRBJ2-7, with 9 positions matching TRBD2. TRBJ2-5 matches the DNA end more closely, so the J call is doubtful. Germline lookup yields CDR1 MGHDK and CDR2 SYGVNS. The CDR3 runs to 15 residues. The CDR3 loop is CASSASGRYQETQYF. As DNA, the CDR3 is TGTGCCAGCAGTGCCAGCGGGAGGTACCAAGAGACCCAGTACTTC.

In nucleotides, the CDR3 is TGTGCCAGCCGGGGGACAGGGCTCGACAATGAGCAGTTCTTC. Amino acid sequence: CASRGTGLDNEQFF. The gene calls are TRBV15 and TRBJ2-1, with 9 positions matching TRBD1. With V trimmed by 10 bases and J by 5 bases, 9 bases remained unmatched. CDR1 is LNHNV and CDR2 is YYDKDF in the germline V gene (reference sequence). There are 14 residues in the CDR3.

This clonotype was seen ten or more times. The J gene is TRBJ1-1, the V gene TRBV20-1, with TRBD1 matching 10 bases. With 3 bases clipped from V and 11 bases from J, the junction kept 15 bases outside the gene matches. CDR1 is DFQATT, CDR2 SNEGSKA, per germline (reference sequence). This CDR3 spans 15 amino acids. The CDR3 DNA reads TGCAGTGCTAGCCCGAGGGACAGGGGTTTCGTTTCTGCTTTCTTT. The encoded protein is CSASPRDRGFVSAFF.

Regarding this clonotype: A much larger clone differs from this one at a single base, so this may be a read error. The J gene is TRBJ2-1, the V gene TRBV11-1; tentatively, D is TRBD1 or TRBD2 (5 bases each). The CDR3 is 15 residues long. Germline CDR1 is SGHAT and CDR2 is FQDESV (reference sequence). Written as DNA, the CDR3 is TGTGCCAGCAGCCCACCCCTGGGGGTTTACAATCAGCAGTTCTTC. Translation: CASSPPLGVYNQQFF.

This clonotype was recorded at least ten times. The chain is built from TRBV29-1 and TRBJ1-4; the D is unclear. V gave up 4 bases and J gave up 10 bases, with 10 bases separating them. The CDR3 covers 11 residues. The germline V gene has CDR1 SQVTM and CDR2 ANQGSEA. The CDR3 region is CSVVKEGKLFF. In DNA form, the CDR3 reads TGCAGCGTTGTGAAGGAGGGAAAACTGTTTTTT.

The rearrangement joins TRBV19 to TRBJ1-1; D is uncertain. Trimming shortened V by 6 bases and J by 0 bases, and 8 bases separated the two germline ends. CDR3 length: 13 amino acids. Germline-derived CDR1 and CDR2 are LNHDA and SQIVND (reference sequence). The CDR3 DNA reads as TGTGCCAGTAGAACAGCCGTGAACACTGAAGCTTTCTTT. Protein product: CASRTAVNTEAFF.

CDR3 region: CAIAPVLASSEQYF. CDR3 sequence (DNA): TGTGCCATCGCCCCGGTACTAGCGAGCAGCGAGCAGTACTTC. This chain uses TRBV10-3 with TRBJ2-7; 7 bases match TRBD2. The CDR3 sequence is 14 residues long. V was clipped by 8 bases and J by 6 bases; unmatched bases: 13. Germline CDR1 and CDR2: ENHRY and SYGVKD.

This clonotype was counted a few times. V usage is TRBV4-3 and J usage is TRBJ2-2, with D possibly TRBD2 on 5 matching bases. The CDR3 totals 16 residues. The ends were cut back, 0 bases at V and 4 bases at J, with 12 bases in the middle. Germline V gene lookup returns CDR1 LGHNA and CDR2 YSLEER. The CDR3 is CASSQDPGRSTGELFF. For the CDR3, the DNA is TGCGCCAGCAGCCAAGATCCGGGAAGAAGCACCGGGGAGCTGTTTTTT.

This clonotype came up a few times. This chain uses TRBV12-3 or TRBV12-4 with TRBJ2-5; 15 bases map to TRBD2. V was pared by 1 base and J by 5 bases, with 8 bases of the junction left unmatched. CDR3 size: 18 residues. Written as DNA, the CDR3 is TGTGCCAGCAGTTTAGGGACTAGCGGGGGGGAACGTTGGGAGACCCAGTACTTC. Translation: CASSLGTSGGERWETQYF.

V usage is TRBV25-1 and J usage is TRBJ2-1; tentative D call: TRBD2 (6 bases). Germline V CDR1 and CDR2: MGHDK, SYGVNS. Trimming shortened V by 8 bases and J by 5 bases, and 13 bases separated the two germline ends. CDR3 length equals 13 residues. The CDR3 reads CASAWRADNEQFF. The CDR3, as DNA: TGTGCCAGCGCTTGGAGGGCCGACAATGAGCAGTTCTTC. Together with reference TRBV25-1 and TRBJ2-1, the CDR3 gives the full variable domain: EADIYQTPRYLVIGTGKKITLECSQTMGHDKMYWYQQDPGMELHLIHYSYGVNSTEKGDLSSESTVSRIRTEHFPLTLESARPSHTSQYLCASAWRADNEQFFGPGTRLTVL.

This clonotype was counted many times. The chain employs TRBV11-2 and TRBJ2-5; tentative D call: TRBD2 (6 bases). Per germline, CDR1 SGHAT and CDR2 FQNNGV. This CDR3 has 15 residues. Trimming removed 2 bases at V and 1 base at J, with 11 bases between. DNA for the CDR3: TGTGCCAGCAGCTTAAATGGGGGGAGCCAAGAGACCCAGTACTTC. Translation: CASSLNGGSQETQYF.